The source of this T cell receptor (beta chain) is a study of identical twins. Findings and caveats of the study: The models gave estimates that fell short of the out-of-frame TCR alpha sharing seen in monozygotic twins.

This clonotype was recorded many times. Its antigen remains unidentified. TCRdb fed the 5' RACE reads into MiXCR, producing one record per CDR3 protein. This sample carries about 690,000 distinct CDR3 sequences, over 20% of them seen once, and the ten largest clones take 4% to 4.5%. Germline values: CDR1 LNHNV, CDR2 YYDKDF (reference sequence). The CDR3 runs 13 residues. Trimming stripped 1 base from V and 6 bases from J, with 7 bases between. The data also belong to a second study, concerning T cells expressing NK-cell markers. According to that study: Researchers got TCR beta repertoires out of sorted CD3+CD56+NKG2C+, CD3+CD56+NKG2C- and CD3+CD56-NKG2C+ T cells. Of CD8+ T cells, about 1.0-8% belonged to dominant NKG2C+ clonotypes in five to seven donors.

Sequencing used PBMCs. The receptor's source is a woman younger than 30 in good health. This chain joins TRBV15 and TRBJ1-5; D not resolved. The CDR3 is CATSRVMFQPQHF. Written as DNA, the CDR3 is TGTGCCACCAGCAGAGTCATGTTTCAGCCCCAGCATTTT.